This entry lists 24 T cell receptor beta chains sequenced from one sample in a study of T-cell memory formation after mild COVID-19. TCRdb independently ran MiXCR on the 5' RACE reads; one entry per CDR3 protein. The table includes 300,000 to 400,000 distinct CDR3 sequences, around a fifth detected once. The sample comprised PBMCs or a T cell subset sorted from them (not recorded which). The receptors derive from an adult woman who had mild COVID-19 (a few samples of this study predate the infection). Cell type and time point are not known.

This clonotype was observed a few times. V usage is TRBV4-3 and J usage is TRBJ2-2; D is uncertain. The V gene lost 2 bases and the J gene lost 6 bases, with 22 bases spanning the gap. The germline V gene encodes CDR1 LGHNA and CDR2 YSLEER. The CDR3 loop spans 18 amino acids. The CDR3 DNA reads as TGCGCCAGCAGCCAACAAACCTTTAGGACGGATAGGGCCGGGGAGCTGTTTTTT. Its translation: CASSQQTFRTDRAGELFF.

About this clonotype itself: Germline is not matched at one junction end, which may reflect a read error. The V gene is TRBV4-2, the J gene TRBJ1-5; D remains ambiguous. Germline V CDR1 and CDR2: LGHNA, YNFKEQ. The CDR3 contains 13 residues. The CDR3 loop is CASSQVDVQPQHF. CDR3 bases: TGTGCCAGCAGTCAAGTAGACGTTCAGCCCCAGCATTTT.

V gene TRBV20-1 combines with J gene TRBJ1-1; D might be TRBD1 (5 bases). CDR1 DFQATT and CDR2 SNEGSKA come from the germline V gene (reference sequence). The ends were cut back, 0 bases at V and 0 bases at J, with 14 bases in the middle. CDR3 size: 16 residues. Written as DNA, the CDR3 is TGCAGTGCTAGAGACCACGTCCGGGGGATGAACACTGAAGCTTTCTTT. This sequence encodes CSARDHVRGMNTEAFF.

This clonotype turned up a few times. As DNA, the CDR3 is TGCGCCAGCAGCCAAGATGTGACCGTTGAGGAGCAGTACTTC. Protein sequence: CASSQDVTVEEQYF. The chain couples TRBV4-3 to TRBJ2-7; D is undetermined. Trimming shortened V by 0 bases and J by 7 bases, and 13 bases separated the two germline ends. CDR1 is LGHNA and CDR2 is YSLEER in the germline V gene. The CDR3 is 14 amino acids.

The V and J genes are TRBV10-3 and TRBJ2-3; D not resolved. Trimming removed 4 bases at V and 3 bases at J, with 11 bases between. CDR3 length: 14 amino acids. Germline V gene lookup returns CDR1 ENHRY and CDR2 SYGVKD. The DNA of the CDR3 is TGTGCCATCAGTGGGCGTGGAGAGACAGATACGCAGTATTTT. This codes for CAISGRGETDTQYF.

Here the CDR3 DNA reads TGTGCCAGCAGCTTAGCCGGGATCAATACGCAGTATTTT. Translation: CASSLAGINTQYF. The rearrangement uses TRBV11-2 and TRBJ2-3, with TRBD2 as a possible D gene (5 bases). The germline gives CDR1 SGHAT, CDR2 FQNNGV. CDR3 length: 13 amino acids. Trimming cost V 1 base and J 7 bases, with 9 bases left between them.

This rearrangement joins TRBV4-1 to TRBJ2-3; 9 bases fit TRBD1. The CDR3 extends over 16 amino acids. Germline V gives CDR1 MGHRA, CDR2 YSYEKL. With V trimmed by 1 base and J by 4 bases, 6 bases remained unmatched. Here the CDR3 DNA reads TGCGCCAGCAGCCAAGTTTATGGGACAGGGCCAGATACGCAGTATTTT. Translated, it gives CASSQVYGTGPDTQYF.

CDR3 protein: CAWSVGSGGVYEQYF. The CDR3 DNA reads TGTGCCTGGAGTGTAGGATCGGGGGGGGTCTACGAGCAGTACTTC. The chain is built from TRBV30 and TRBJ2-7, with TRBD2 matching over 8 bases. The length of the CDR3 is 15 residues. V trimming: 0 bases; J trimming: 3 bases; junction bases outside the gene matches: 7. Looked up from germline, CDR1 is GTSNPN and CDR2 is SVGIG (reference sequence).

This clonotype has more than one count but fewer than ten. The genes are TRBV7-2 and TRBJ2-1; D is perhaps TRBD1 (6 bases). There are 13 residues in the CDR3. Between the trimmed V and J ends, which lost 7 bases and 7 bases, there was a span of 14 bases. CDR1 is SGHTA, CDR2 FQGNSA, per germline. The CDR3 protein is CASTRQAGNEQFF. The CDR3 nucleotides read TGTGCCAGCACTCGACAGGCGGGTAATGAGCAGTTCTTC.

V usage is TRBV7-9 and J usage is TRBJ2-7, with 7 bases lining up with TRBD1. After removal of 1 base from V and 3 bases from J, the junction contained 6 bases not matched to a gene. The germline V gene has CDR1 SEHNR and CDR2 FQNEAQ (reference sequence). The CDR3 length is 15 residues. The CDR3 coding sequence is TGTGCCAGCAGCTTAGAAGGGGGCGTAGGCTACGAGCAGTACTTC. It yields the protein CASSLEGGVGYEQYF.

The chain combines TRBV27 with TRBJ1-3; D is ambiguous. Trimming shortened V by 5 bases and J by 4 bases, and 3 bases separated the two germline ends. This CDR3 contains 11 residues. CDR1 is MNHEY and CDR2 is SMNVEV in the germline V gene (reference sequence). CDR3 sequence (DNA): TGTGCCAGCAGTGGGGGAAACACCATATATTTT. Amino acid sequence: CASSGGNTIYF.

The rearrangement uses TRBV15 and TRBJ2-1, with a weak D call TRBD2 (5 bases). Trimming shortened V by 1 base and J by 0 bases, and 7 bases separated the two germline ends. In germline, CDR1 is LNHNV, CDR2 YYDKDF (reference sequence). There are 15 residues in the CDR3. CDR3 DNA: TGTGCCACCAGCAGAGGAGGGCCCTCCTACAATGAGCAGTTCTTC. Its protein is CATSRGGPSYNEQFF.

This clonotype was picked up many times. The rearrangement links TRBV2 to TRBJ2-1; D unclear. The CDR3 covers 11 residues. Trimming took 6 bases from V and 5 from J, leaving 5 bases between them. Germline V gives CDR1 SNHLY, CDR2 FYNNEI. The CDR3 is CASSENNEQFF. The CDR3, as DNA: TGTGCCAGCAGCGAGAACAATGAGCAGTTCTTC.

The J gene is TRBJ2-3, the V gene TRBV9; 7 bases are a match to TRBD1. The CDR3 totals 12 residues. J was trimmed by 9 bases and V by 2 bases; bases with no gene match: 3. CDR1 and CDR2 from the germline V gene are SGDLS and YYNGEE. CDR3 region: CASSVTGETQYF. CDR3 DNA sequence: TGTGCCAGCAGCGTCACAGGGGAAACGCAGTATTTT.

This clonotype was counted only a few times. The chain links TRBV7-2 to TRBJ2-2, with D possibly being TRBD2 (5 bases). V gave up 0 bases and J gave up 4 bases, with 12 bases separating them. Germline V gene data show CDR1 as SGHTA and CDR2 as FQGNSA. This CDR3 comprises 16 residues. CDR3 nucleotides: TGTGCCAGCAGCTTAGCTAGCGTGGATATCACCGGGGAGCTGTTTTTT. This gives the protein CASSLASVDITGELFF.

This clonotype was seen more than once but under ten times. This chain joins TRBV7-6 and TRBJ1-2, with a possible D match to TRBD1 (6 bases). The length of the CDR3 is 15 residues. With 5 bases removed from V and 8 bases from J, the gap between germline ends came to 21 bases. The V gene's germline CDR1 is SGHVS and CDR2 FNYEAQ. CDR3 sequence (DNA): TGTGCCAGCAGCCCTAGCGGGGGGCCAAGGGGCGGCTACACCTTC. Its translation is CASSPSGGPRGGYTF.

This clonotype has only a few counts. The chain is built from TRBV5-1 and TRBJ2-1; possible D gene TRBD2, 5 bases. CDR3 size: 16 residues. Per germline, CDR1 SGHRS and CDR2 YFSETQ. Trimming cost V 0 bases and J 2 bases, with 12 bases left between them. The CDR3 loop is CASSLASGNPYNEQFF. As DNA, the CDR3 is TGCGCCAGCAGCTTGGCCTCCGGGAACCCCTACAATGAGCAGTTCTTC.

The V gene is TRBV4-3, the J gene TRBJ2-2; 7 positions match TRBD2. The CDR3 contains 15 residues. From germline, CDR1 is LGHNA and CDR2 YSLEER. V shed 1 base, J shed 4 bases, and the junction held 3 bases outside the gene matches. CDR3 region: CASSQAGGITGELFF. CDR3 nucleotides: TGCGCCAGCAGCCAAGCGGGAGGCATCACCGGGGAGCTGTTTTTT.

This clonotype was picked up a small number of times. CDR3 residues: CASSQDAGSVGELFF. In DNA form, the CDR3 reads TGCGCCAGCAGCCAAGATGCGGGAAGTGTCGGGGAGCTGTTTTTT. The chain is built from TRBV4-1 and TRBJ2-2; a weak D match, TRBD2 (6 bases). The CDR3 runs 15 residues. With 0 bases removed from V and 7 bases from J, the gap between germline ends came to 12 bases. Looked up from germline, CDR1 is MGHRA and CDR2 is YSYEKL.

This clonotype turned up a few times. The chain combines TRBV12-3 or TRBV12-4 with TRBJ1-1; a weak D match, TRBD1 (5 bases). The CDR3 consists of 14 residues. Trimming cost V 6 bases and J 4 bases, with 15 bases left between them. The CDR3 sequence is CASSPRDFRTEAFF. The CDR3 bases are TGTGCCAGCAGCCCTAGGGACTTCCGCACTGAAGCTTTCTTT.

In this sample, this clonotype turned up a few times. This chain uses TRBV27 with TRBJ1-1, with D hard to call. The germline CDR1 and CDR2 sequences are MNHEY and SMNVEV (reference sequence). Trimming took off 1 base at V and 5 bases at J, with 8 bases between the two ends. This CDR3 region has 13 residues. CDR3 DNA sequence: TGTGCCAGCAGTTTATATGAAAGGACTGAAGCTTTCTTT. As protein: CASSLYERTEAFF.

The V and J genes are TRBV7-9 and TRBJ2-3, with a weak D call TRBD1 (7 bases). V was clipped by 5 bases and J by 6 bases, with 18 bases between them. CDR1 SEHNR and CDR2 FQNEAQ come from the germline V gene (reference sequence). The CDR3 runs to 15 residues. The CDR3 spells CASSTQGGVTDTQYF. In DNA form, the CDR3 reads TGTGCCAGCAGCACCCAGGGGGGCGTAACGGATACGCAGTATTTT.

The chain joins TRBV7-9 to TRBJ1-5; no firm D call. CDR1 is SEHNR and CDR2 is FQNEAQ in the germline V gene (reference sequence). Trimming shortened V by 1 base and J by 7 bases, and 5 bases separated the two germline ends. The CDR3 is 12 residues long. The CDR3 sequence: CASSLDFQPQHF. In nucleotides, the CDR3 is TGTGCCAGCAGCTTAGATTTCCAGCCCCAGCATTTT.

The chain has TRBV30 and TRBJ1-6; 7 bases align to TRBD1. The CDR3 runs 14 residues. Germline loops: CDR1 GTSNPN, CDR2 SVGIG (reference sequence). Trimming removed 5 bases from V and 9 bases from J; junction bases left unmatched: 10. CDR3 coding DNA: TGTGCCTGGGGCAGCAGGGGGAGTTTTTCACCCCTCCACTTT. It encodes CAWGSRGSFSPLHF.